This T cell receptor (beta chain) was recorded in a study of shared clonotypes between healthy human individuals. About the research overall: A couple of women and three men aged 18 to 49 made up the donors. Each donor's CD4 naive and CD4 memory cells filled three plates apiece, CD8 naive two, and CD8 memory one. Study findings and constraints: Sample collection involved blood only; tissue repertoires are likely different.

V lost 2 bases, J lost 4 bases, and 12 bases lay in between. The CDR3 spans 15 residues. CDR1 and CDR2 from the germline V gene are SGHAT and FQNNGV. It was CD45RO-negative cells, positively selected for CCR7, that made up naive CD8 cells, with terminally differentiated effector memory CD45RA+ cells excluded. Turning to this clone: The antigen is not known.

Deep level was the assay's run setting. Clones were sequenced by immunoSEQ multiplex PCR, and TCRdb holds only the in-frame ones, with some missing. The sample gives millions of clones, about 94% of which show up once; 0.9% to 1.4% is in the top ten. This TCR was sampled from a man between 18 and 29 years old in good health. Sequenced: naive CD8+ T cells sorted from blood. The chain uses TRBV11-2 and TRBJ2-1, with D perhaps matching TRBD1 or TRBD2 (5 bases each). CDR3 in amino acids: CASSLYRGPYNEQFF. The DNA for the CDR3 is TGTGCCAGCAGCTTATACCGGGGCCCGTACAATGAGCAGTTCTTC.